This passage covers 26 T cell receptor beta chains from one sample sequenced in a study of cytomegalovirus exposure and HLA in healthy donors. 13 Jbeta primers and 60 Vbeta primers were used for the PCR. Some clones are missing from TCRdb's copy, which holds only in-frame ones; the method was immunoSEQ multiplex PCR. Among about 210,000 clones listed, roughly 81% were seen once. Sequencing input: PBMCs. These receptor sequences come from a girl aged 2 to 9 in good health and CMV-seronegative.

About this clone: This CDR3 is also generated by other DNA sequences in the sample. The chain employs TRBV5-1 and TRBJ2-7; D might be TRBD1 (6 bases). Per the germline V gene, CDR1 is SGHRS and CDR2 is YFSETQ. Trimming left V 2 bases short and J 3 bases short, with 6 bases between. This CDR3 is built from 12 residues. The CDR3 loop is CASSLGGYEQYF. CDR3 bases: TGCGCCAGCAGCTTAGGGGGCTACGAGCAGTACTTC.

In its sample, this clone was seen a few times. CDR3 amino acids: CASTRGQGVTEAFF. DNA for the CDR3: TGTGCCAGCACCAGAGGACAGGGCGTCACTGAAGCTTTCTTT. The chain carries TRBV6-1 and TRBJ1-1; 8 bases match TRBD1. The CDR3 loop spans 14 amino acids. V lost 7 bases and J lost 4; bases outside the gene matches: 8. In germline, CDR1 is MNHNS, CDR2 SASEGT.

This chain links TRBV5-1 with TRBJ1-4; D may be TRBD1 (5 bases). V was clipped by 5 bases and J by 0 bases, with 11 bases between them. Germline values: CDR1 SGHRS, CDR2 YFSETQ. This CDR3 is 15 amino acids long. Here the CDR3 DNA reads TGCGCCAGCAGGGGGGGACGATCAACTAATGAAAAACTGTTTTTT. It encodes CASRGGRSTNEKLFF.

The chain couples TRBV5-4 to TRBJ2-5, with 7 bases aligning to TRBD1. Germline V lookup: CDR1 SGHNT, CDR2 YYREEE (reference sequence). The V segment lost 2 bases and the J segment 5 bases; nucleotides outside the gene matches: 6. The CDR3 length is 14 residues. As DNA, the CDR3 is TGTGCCAGCAGCTTAGAACAGGGGACGGAGACCCAGTACTTC. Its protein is CASSLEQGTETQYF. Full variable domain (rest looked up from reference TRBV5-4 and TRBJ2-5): ETGVTQSPTHLIKTRGQQVTLRCSSQSGHNTVSWYQQALGQGPQFIFQYYREEENGRGNFPPRFSGLQFPNYSSELNVNALELDDSALYLCASSLEQGTETQYFGPGTRLLVL.

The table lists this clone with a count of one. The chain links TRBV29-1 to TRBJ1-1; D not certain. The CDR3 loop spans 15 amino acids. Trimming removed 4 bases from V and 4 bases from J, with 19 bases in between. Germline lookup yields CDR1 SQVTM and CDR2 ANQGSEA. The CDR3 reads CSVVLSLGSVTEAFF. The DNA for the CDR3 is TGCAGCGTTGTCCTCTCTTTGGGGAGCGTCACTGAAGCTTTCTTT.

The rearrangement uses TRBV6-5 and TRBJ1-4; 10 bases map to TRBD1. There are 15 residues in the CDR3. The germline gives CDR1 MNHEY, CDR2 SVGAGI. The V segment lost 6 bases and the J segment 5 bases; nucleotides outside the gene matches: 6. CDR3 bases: TGTGCCAGCAGCTCCGACAGGGGGCAGAATGAAAAACTGTTTTTT. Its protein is CASSSDRGQNEKLFF.

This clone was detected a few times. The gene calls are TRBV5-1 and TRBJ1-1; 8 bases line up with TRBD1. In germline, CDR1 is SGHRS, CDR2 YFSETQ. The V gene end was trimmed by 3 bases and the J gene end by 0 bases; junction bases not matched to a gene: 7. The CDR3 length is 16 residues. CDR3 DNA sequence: TGCGCCAGCAGCTCTGGACAGGGTGTTCTGAACACTGAAGCTTTCTTT. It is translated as CASSSGQGVLNTEAFF. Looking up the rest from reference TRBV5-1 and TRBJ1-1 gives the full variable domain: KAGVTQTPRYLIKTRGQQVTLSCSPISGHRSVSWYQQTPGQGLQFLFEYFSETQRNKGNFPGRFSGRQFSNSRSEMNVSTLELGDSALYLCASSSGQGVLNTEAFFGQGTRLTVV.

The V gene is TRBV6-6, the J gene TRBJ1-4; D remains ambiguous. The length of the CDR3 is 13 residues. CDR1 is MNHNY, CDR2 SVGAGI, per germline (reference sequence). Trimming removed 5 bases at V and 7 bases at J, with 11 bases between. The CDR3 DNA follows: TGTGCCAGCAGTGCGACTGGTGGTGAAAAACTGTTTTTT. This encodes CASSATGGEKLFF.

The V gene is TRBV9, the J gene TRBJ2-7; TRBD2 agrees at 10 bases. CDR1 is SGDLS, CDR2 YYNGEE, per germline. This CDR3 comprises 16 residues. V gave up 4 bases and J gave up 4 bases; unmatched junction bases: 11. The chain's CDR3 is CASSPQLAGVLYEQYF. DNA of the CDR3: TGTGCCAGCAGCCCTCAGCTAGCGGGAGTCCTTTACGAGCAGTACTTC.

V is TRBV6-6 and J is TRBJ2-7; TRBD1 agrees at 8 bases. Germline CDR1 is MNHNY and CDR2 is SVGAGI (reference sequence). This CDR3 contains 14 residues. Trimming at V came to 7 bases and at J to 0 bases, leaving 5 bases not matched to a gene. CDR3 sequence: CASTLTGASYEQYF. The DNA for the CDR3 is TGTGCCAGCACCTTGACAGGGGCCTCCTACGAGCAGTACTTC.

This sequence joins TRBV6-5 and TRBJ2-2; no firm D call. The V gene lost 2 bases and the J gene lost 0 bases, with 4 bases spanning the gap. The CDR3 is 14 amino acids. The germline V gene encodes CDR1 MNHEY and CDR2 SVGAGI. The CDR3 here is CASSYRANTGELFF. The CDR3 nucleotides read TGTGCCAGCAGTTACAGAGCGAACACCGGGGAGCTGTTTTTT.

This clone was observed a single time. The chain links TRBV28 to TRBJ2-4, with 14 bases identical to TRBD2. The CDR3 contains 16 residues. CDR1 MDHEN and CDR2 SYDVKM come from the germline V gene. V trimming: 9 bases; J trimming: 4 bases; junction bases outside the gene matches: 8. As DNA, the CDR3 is TGTGCCAGTTATCCGGGACTAGCGGGAGAAAAAAACATTCAGTACTTC. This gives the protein CASYPGLAGEKNIQYF.

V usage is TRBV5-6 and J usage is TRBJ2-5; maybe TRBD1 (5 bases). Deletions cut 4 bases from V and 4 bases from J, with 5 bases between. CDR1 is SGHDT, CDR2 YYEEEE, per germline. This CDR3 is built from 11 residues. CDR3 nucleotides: TGTGCCAGCAGCAGGGGAGAGACCCAGTACTTC. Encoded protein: CASSRGETQYF.

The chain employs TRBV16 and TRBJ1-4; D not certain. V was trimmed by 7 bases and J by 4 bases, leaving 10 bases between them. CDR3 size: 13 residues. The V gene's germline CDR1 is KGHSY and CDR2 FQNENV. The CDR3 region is CASTLGINEKLFF. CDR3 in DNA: TGTGCCAGCACCCTGGGCATTAATGAAAAACTGTTTTTT.

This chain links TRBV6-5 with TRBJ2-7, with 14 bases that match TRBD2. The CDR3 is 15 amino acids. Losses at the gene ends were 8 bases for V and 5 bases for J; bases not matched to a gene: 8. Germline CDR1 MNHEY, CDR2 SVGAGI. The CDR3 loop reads CASRRGLAGENEQYF. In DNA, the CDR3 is TGTGCCAGCCGTCGGGGACTAGCGGGGGAGAACGAGCAGTACTTC.

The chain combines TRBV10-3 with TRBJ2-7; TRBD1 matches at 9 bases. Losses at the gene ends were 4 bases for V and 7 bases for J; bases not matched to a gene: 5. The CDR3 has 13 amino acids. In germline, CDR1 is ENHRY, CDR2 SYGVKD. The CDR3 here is CAISAQDRGEQYF. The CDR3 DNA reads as TGTGCCATCAGTGCGCAGGACAGGGGTGAGCAGTACTTC.

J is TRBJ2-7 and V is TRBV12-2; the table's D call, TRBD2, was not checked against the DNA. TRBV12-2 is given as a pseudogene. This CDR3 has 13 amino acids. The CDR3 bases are TGTGCAAGCTCCGGCGGGAGATATTACGAGCAGTACTTC. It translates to CASSGGRYYEQYF.

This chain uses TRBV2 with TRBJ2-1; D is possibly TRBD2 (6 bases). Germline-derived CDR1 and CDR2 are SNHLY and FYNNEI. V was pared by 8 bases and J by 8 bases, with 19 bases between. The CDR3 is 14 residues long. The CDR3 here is CASLLRGGNDEQFF. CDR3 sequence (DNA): TGTGCCAGCTTACTGCGGGGCGGGAACGATGAGCAGTTCTTC.

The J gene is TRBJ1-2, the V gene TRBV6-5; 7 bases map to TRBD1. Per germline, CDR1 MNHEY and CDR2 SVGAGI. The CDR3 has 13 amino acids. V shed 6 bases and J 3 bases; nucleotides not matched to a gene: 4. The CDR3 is CASRVQGDYGYTF. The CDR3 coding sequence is TGTGCCAGCAGGGTTCAGGGGGACTATGGCTACACCTTC.

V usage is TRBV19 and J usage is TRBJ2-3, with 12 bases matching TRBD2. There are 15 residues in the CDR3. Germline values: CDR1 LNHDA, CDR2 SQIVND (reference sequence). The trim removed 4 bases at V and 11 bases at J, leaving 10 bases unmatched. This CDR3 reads CASSTSGGAGPGQYF. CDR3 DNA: TGTGCCAGTAGTACTAGCGGGGGGGCGGGCCCTGGGCAGTATTTT.

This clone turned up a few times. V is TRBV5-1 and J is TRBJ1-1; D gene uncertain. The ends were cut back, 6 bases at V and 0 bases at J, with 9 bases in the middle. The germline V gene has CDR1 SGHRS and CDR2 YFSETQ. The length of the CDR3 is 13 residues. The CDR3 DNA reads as TGCGCCAGCACTGAGGGAATGAACACTGAAGCTTTCTTT. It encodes CASTEGMNTEAFF.

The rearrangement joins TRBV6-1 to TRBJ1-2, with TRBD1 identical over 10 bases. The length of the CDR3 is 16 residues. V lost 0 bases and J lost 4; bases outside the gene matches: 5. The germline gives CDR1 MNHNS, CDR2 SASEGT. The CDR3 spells CASSEARQGAVYGYTF. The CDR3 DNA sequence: TGTGCCAGCAGTGAAGCGAGACAGGGGGCCGTCTATGGCTACACCTTC.

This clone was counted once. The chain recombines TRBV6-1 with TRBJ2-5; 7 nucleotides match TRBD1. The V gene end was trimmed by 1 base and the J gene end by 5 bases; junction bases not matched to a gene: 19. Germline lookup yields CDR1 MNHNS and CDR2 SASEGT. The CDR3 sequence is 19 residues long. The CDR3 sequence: CASSEVGKGAMTVRETQYF. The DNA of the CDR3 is TGTGCCAGCAGTGAAGTAGGAAAGGGGGCGATGACCGTCCGGGAGACCCAGTACTTC.

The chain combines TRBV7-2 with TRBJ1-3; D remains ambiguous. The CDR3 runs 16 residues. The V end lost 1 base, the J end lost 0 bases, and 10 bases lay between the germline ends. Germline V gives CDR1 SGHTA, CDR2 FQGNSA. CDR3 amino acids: CASSLGPGFSGNTIYF. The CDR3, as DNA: TGTGCCAGCAGCTTAGGGCCAGGATTCTCTGGAAACACCATATATTTT.

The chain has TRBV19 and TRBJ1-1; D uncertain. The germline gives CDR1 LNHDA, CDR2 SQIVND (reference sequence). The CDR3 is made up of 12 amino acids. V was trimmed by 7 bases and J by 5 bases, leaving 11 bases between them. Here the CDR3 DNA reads TGTGCCAGTATAGCCCCATGGACTGAAGCTTTCTTT. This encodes CASIAPWTEAFF.

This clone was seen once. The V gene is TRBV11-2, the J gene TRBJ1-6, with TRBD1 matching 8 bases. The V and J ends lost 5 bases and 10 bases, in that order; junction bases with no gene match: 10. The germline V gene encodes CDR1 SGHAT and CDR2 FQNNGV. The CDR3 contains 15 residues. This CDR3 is CASSASAGGWSPLHF. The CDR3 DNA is TGTGCCAGCAGCGCAAGTGCAGGGGGCTGGTCACCCCTCCACTTT.